Ten or more counts support the clone carrying this T cell receptor (beta chain). Its antigen is undetermined. These data come from a study of T cell repertoires in cytomegalovirus infection. Turning to the study itself: HLA-B-restricted CMV epitopes that are well studied were used alongside recently identified HLA-C-restricted ones. Shared public TCR beta signatures pointed to both CMV infection and a matching HLA type.

The trim removed 3 bases at V and 5 bases at J, leaving 4 bases unmatched. CDR1 is KGHSH and CDR2 is LQKENI in the germline V gene. The CDR3 runs to 14 residues. Using its own MiXCR run on the reads, TCRdb lists one record per CDR3 protein. This sample has about 310,000 distinct CDR3 sequences, with 20% to 25% found just once. General observations from the study: In two of eight donors, the top clonotype was HLA-C-restricted CMV-specific. The study identified carriers of CMV plus the relevant HLA from cumulative public TCR beta family frequency.

The J gene is TRBJ1-5, the V gene TRBV18; 7 nucleotides agree with TRBD1. This TCR derives from a human donor in good health (CMV status not recorded). Some clones in this sample may be carry-over from other donors' samples. Sequenced here: cultured PBMCs, sampled from culture after CMV antigen stimulation. The CDR3 sequence is CASSPGQSYQPQHF. In nucleotides, the CDR3 is TGTGCCAGCTCACCGGGACAGAGTTATCAGCCCCAGCATTTT. Based on the CDR3 plus reference TRBV18 and TRBJ1-5, the full variable domain is NAGVMQNPRHLVRRRGQEARLRCSPMKGHSHVYWYRQLPEEGLKFMVYLQKENIIDESGMPKERFSAEFPKEGPSILRIQQVVRGDSAAYFCASSPGQSYQPQHFGDGTRLSIL.